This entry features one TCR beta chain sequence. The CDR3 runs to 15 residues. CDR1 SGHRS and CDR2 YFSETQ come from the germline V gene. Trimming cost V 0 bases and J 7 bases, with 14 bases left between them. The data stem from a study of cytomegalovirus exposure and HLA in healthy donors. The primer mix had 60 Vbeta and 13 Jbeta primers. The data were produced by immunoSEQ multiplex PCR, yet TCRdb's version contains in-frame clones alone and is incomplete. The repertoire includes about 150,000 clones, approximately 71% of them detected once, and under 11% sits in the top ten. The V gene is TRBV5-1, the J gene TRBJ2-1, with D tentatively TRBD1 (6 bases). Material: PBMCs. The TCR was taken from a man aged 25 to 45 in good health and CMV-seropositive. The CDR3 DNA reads TGCGCCAGCAGCTTGGAAGTGGGACAAAGAAATGAGCAGTTCTTC. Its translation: CASSLEVGQRNEQFF.